The clone carrying this TCR beta chain has ten or more counts. CDR1 is SNHLY, CDR2 FYNNEI, per germline. The V end lost 6 bases, the J end lost 6 bases, and 8 bases lay between the germline ends. The CDR3 runs 11 residues. Amplification of TCR beta CDR3 regions used RNA as the template. When the TCR CDR3 underwent first-round RT-PCR, the HTBI primer set was used. TCRdb fed the multiplex PCR reads into MiXCR, producing one record per CDR3 protein. The sample includes fewer than 800,000 distinct CDR3 sequences, around 15% of them seen just once. The data were taken from a study of T cells in Graves' hyperthyroidism and ophthalmopathy. Stability of Graves' hyperthyroidism was defined as absent ophthalmopathy progression within 18 months. Lactation, pregnancy, other autoimmune disease or uncontrolled infection excluded patients. Diagnoses were made from clinical symptoms, serum measures (thyroxine and TRAb), thyroid ultrasound and orbital computed tomography.

Source material: blood. The V gene is TRBV2, the J gene TRBJ1-1; D gene unclear. The TCR originated in a man aged 18 to 30 with Graves' hyperthyroidism. Here the CDR3 reads CASRVSAEAFF. CDR3 nucleotide sequence: TGTGCCAGCAGGGTCTCAGCTGAAGCTTTCTTT.